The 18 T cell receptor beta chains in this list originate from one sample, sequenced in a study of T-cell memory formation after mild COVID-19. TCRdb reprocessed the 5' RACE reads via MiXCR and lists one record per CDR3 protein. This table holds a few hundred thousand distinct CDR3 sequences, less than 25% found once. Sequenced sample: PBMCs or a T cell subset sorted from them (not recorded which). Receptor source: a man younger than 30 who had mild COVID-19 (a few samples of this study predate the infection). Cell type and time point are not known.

The CDR3 coding sequence is TGTGCCAGCAGCCATAGCGGGGGGGCCAGTGAGGAGCAGTTCTTC. Translated, it gives CASSHSGGASEEQFF. The chain links TRBV6-2 or TRBV6-3 to TRBJ2-1, with TRBD2 matching over 11 bases. The CDR3 has 15 amino acids. Germline CDR1 is MNHEY and CDR2 is SVGEGT. V dropped 6 bases and J dropped 10; count of bases not matched to a gene: 11.

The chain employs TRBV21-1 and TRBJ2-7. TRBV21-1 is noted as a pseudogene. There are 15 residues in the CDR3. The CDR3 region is CASSRWAQSSYEQYV. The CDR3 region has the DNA TGTGCCAGCAGCAGGTGGGCACAAAGCTCCTACGAGCAGTACGTC.

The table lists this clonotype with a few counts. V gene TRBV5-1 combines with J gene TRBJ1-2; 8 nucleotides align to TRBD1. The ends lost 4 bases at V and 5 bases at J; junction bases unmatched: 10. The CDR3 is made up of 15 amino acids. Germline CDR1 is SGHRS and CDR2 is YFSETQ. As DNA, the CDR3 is TGCGCCAGCAGCCCCGACAGGGGCTCGCCTTATGGCTACACCTTC. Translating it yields CASSPDRGSPYGYTF.

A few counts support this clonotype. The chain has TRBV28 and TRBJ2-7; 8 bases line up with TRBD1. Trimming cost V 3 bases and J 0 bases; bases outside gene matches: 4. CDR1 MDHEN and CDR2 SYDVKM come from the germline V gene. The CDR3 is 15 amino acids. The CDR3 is CASSFGTGSSYEQYF. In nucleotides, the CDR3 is TGTGCCAGCAGTTTCGGGACAGGTTCCTCCTACGAGCAGTACTTC.

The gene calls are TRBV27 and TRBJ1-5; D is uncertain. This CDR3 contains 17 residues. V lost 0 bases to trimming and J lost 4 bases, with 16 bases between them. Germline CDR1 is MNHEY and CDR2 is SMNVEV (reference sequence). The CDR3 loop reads CASSLSFLGVRNQPQHF. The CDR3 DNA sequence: TGTGCCAGCAGTTTATCATTCCTTGGGGTACGTAATCAGCCCCAGCATTTT.

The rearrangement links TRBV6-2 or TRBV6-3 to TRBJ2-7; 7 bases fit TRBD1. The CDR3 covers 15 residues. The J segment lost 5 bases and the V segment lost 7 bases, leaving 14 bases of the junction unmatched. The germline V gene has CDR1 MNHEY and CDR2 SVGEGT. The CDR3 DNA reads TGTGCCAGCACCCGCCGACAGGGAAAGAACGACGAGCAGTACGTC. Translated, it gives CASTRRQGKNDEQYV.

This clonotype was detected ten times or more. CDR3 nucleotides: TGTGCCAGCAGCTTAGTATACGGGGGGGAGACCCAGTACTTC. This gives the protein CASSLVYGGETQYF. This chain links TRBV7-2 with TRBJ2-5, with 7 bases identical to TRBD2. The CDR3 loop spans 14 amino acids. Germline values: CDR1 SGHTA, CDR2 FQGNSA. V lost 1 base and J lost 5; bases outside the gene matches: 4.

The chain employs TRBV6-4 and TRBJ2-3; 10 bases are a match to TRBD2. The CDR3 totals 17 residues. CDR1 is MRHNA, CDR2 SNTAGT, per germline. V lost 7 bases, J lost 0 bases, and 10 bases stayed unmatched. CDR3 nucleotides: TGTGCCAGCACCGGGCGGACTAGCGGAACTAGCACAGATACGCAGTATTTT. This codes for CASTGRTSGTSTDTQYF.

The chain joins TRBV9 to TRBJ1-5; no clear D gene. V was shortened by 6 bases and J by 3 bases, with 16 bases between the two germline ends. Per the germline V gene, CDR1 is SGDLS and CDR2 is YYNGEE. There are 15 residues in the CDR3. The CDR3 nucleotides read TGTGCCAGCAACCCGGGCGGAAGGGACAATCAGCCCCAGCATTTT. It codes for CASNPGGRDNQPQHF.

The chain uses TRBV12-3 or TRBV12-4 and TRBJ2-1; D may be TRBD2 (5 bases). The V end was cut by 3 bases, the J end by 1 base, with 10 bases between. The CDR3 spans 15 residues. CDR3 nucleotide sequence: TGTGCCAGCAGTTTCGGCAGGAGGTCCTACAATGAGCAGTTCTTC. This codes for CASSFGRRSYNEQFF.

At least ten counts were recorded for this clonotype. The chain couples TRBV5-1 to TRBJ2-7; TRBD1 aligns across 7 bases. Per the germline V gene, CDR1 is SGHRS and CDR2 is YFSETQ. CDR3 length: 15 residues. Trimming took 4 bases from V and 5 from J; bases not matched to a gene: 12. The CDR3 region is CASSPIDRELDEQYF. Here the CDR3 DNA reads TGCGCCAGCAGCCCTATTGACAGGGAGCTGGACGAGCAGTACTTC.

CDR3: CASSLMILPEAFF. The CDR3 DNA is TGTGCCAGCAGCTTAATGATTCTGCCTGAAGCTTTCTTT. This sequence joins TRBV11-2 and TRBJ1-1; D remains ambiguous. V lost 2 bases, J lost 6 bases, and 10 bases lay in between. Germline assignment: CDR1 SGHAT and CDR2 FQNNGV. The CDR3 extends over 13 amino acids.

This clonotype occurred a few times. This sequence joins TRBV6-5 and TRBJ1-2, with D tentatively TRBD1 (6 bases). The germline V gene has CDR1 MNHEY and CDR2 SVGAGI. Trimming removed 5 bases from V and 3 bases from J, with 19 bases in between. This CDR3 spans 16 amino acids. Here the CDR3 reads CASSQTGPAGHYGYTF. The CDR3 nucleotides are TGTGCCAGCAGTCAGACAGGTCCCGCTGGTCACTATGGCTACACCTTC.

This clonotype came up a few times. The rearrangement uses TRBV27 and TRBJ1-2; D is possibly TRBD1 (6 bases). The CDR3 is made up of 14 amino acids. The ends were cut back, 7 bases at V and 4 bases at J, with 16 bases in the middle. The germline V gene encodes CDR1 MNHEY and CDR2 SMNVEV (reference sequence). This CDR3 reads CASTAEGGTYGYTF. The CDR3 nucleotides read TGTGCCAGCACCGCAGAGGGGGGTACCTATGGCTACACCTTC.

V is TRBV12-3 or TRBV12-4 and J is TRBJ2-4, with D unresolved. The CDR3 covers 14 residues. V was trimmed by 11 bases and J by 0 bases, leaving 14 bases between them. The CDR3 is CAPHAELAKNIQYF. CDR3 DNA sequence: TGTGCCCCCCATGCAGAGCTAGCCAAAAACATTCAGTACTTC.

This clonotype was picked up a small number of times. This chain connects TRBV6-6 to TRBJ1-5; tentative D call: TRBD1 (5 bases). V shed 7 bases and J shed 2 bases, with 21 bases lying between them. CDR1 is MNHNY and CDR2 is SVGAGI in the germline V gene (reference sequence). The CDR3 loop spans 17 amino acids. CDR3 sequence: CASKPPGLTEGNQPQHF. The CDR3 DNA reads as TGTGCCAGCAAGCCCCCGGGACTCACAGAGGGCAATCAGCCCCAGCATTTT.

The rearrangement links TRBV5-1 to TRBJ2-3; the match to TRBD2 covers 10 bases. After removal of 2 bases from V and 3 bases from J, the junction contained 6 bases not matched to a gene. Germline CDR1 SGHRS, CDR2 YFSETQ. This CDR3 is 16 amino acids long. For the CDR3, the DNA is TGCGCCAGCAGCTTAGCGGGACTAGCGCTTACAGATACGCAGTATTTT. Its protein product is CASSLAGLALTDTQYF.

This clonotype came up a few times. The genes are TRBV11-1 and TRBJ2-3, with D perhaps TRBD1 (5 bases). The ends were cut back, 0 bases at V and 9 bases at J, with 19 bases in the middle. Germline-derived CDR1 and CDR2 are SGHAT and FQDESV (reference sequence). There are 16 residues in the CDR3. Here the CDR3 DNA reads TGTGCCAGCAGCTTAGCGTTAGACGTCGGAAGGGGCACGCAGTATTTT. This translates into CASSLALDVGRGTQYF.